The 11 T cell receptor beta chains presented below share a single source sample, sequenced in a study of T cells after yellow fever vaccination. One entry per CDR3 protein results from TCRdb running MiXCR on the 5' RACE reads. The sample holds 11,000 to 15,000 distinct CDR3 sequences, about 7.1% seen once. Sample: PBMCs, either bulk or a sorted T-cell subset (CD4+, CD8+, memory, or dextramer-sorted; not recorded which), taken on the day of the yellow fever booster vaccination. Every receptor here comes from a man younger than 35 who received the YFV17D yellow fever vaccine.

The CDR3 protein is CASKRRDSSYEQYV. CDR3 in DNA: TGTGCCAGCAAACGGAGGGACAGCTCCTACGAGCAGTACGTC. The chain employs TRBV27 and TRBJ2-7, with D maybe TRBD1 (7 bases). The CDR3 runs 14 residues. Trimming removed 7 bases at V and 0 bases at J, with 13 bases between. Germline lookup yields CDR1 MNHEY and CDR2 SMNVEV (reference sequence).

This clonotype has a count of ten or more. V is TRBV18 and J is TRBJ1-1; D is undetermined. Trimming left V 4 bases short and J 2 bases short, with 8 bases between. The germline V gene encodes CDR1 KGHSH and CDR2 LQKENI. CDR3 size: 13 residues. CDR3 DNA sequence: TGTGCCAGCTCACAGGGCGAAAACACTGAAGCTTTCTTT. It encodes CASSQGENTEAFF.

This clonotype is categorized as medium-sized. The chain has TRBV12-3 or TRBV12-4 and TRBJ1-5; D unresolved. V was trimmed by 1 base and J by 5 bases, leaving 12 bases between them. This CDR3 has 15 amino acids. This chain's CDR3 is CASSLGQSPDQPQHF. CDR3 sequence (DNA): TGTGCCAGCAGTTTAGGGCAGTCCCCCGATCAGCCCCAGCATTTT.

The sample holds many counts of this clonotype. The V gene is TRBV7-2, the J gene TRBJ1-4; the D is unclear. Trimming pared 3 bases from V and 8 bases from J, leaving 10 bases between. CDR3 length: 13 amino acids. CDR1 is SGHTA, CDR2 FQGNSA, per germline. The CDR3 here is CASSFAGVEKLFF. The CDR3 DNA is TGTGCCAGCAGCTTTGCCGGGGTAGAAAAACTGTTTTTT.

In this sample, this clonotype turned up many times. The V call is TRBV10-3, the J call TRBJ1-5; maybe TRBD1 (5 bases). The CDR3 is made up of 13 amino acids. The V and J ends lost 3 bases and 6 bases respectively, with 9 bases between them. Germline CDR1 reads ENHRY; CDR2 reads SYGVKD. The CDR3 protein is CAISDGGGQPQHF. The CDR3 DNA reads TGTGCCATCAGTGATGGCGGGGGTCAGCCCCAGCATTTT.

This clonotype was counted many times. V usage is TRBV5-1 and J usage is TRBJ2-4; 12 bases map to TRBD2. The CDR3 runs to 16 residues. V was pared by 3 bases and J by 3 bases, with 4 bases of the junction left unmatched. CDR1 is SGHRS and CDR2 is YFSETQ in the germline V gene. In nucleotides, the CDR3 is TGCGCCAGCAGCTCAACTAGCGGGGGGTTCAAAAACATTCAGTACTTC. Protein: CASSSTSGGFKNIQYF.

This clonotype was observed many times. The chain combines TRBV12-3 or TRBV12-4 with TRBJ1-6, with 7 bases aligning to TRBD1. V was pared by 5 bases and J by 8 bases, with 6 bases of the junction left unmatched. The CDR3 extends over 14 amino acids. CDR3 sequence: CASSPTGDDSPLHF. CDR3 DNA: TGTGCCAGCAGTCCTACAGGGGACGATTCACCCCTCCACTTT.

This clonotype was counted ten times or more. The rearrangement links TRBV7-9 to TRBJ2-7, with D possibly matching TRBD1 (5 bases). The germline V and J ends were trimmed by 1 base and 5 bases, with 15 bases remaining between them. The CDR3 is made up of 15 amino acids. CDR1 is SEHNR, CDR2 FQNEAQ, per germline (reference sequence). This CDR3 is CASSLGTGQVHEQYF. The CDR3 DNA sequence: TGTGCCAGCAGCTTAGGAACAGGTCAGGTCCACGAGCAGTACTTC.

This clonotype has a count of ten or more. The V gene is TRBV6-5, the J gene TRBJ1-1; TRBD1 is a possible D gene (6 bases). There are 15 residues in the CDR3. V dropped 7 bases and J dropped 1 base, with 16 bases sitting between them. Per the germline V gene, CDR1 is MNHEY and CDR2 is SVGAGI. The CDR3 spells CASTNPLTGNTEAFF. As DNA, the CDR3 is TGTGCCAGCACAAACCCCCTGACAGGGAACACTGAAGCTTTCTTT.

This clonotype appeared a single time. The chain couples TRBV28 to TRBJ2-1; D is possibly TRBD1 or TRBD2 (6 bases each). Germline loops: CDR1 MDHEN, CDR2 SYDVKM. This CDR3 is built from 15 residues. The V gene lost 6 bases and the J gene lost 7 bases, with 19 bases spanning the gap. As DNA, the CDR3 is TGTGCCAGCAGGCGAGGGGGGTTTGTAGGTAATGAGCAGTTCTTC. It yields the protein CASRRGGFVGNEQFF.

This clonotype was seen repeatedly, ten times or more. The gene calls are TRBV9 and TRBJ2-5, with unresolved D. The CDR3 extends over 13 amino acids. The ends were cut back, 0 bases at V and 2 bases at J, with 5 bases in the middle. Germline lookup yields CDR1 SGDLS and CDR2 YYNGEE. CDR3 amino acids: CASSVGNQETQYF. In nucleotides, the CDR3 is TGTGCCAGCAGCGTAGGTAATCAAGAGACCCAGTACTTC.